A selection of T cell receptor beta chains follows, all from one sample in a study of cytomegalovirus exposure and HLA in healthy donors. The protocol was immunoSEQ multiplex PCR, while the TCRdb copy is restricted to in-frame clones and leaves out a portion. The table includes around 120,000 clones, approximately 76% detected once. The source material was PBMCs. The receptors shown here come from a man between 60 and 75 years old in good health and CMV-seropositive. Each CDR3 is given with its conserved first and last residue. The order of the fields is V gene, J gene, clone size, D gene, CDR3 length, CDR3 DNA, CDR3 protein. The D gene is left open where the match is weak. Clone size is stated in some rows and not others, as once, few, many or a class when expanded.

TRBV5-1	TRBJ2-7	few	TRBD1	15	TGCGCCAGCAGCCCTGACAGGGGGCTATACTACGAGCAGTACTTC	CASSPDRGLYYEQYF
TRBV18	TRBJ1-2	few	.	13	TGTGCCAGCTCACCGGACAGTAACTATGGCTACACCTTC	CASSPDSNYGYTF
TRBV10-2	TRBJ2-7	.	TRBD1	13	TGCGCCAGCAGTTGGGGACAGGCCTACGAGCAGTACTTC	CASSWGQAYEQYF
TRBV5-8	TRBJ2-3	few	TRBD2	17	TGTGCCAGCAGCTTGGGGACTAGCGGGAGAGGGGCAGATACGCAGTATTTT	CASSLGTSGRGADTQYF
TRBV6-1	TRBJ2-3	.	TRBD2	15	TGTGCCAGCAGGGGGTTTGGGAGGGATCCAGATACGCAGTATTTT	CASRGFGRDPDTQYF
TRBV12-2	TRBJ1-1	.	.	15	TGTGCAAGTCGCTACCTCGTCCCGGGACAGGGAAAAGCTTTCTTT	CASRYLVPGQGKAFF
TRBV7-2	TRBJ1-5	once	TRBD1	15	TGTGCCAGCAGCTTAAATTCAGGGACAGATCAGCCCCAGCATTTT	CASSLNSGTDQPQHF
TRBV18	TRBJ2-7	once	.	12	TGTGCCAGCTCACCACGTCTCTACGAGCAGTACTTC	CASSPRLYEQYF
TRBV9	TRBJ2-7	.	.	13	TGTGCCAGCAGCGTGGGCAGAGACTACGAGCAGTACTTC	CASSVGRDYEQYF
TRBV14	TRBJ2-7	.	.	14	TGTGCCAGCAGCCTTTCGGGGTCCCTAAACGAGCAGTACTTC	CASSLSGSLNEQYF
TRBV28	TRBJ1-2	.	TRBD1	14	TGTGCCAGCAGTTTATCATCAGGGGGGTATGGCTACACCTTC	CASSLSSGGYGYTF
TRBV7-9	TRBJ2-2	.	.	16	TGTTCCAGCAGCTTATTTAGCAGCGGGAACACCGGGGAGCTGTTTTTT	CSSSLFSSGNTGELFF
TRBV28	TRBJ2-7	.	TRBD1	15	TGTGCCAGCAGTCTTCCGGGACAGGGAAGTTACGAGCAGTACTTC	CASSLPGQGSYEQYF
TRBV5-1	TRBJ1-2	.	.	14	TGCGCCAGCAGCTGGCGGGAGGCTAACTATGGCTACACCTTC	CASSWREANYGYTF
TRBV18	TRBJ2-7	.	TRBD1	14	TGTGCCAGCTCGCTCCGACAGGGGGCGTGGGAGCAGTACTTC	CASSLRQGAWEQYF
TRBV7-9	TRBJ1-2	.	.	13	TGTGCCAGCAGCTTTAGGGGGTCCTATGGCTACACCTTC	CASSFRGSYGYTF
TRBV11-1	TRBJ1-6	.	TRBD1	14	TGTGCCAGCAGGTTTACAGGGGGCGAATCACCCCTCCACTTT	CASRFTGGESPLHF
TRBV13	TRBJ1-6	.	.	14	TGTGCCAGCACCCGGGCAGGAGGGAATTCACCCCTCCACTTT	CASTRAGGNSPLHF
TRBV5-1	TRBJ2-2	few	.	17	TGCGCCAGCAGCTTGGAATACGTTTGGGGGCGAAACGGGGAGCTGTTTTTT	CASSLEYVWGRNGELFF
TRBV5-1	TRBJ2-3	.	.	18	TGCGCCAGCAGCTTGGACCTTCGGACAGCCACTAGCACAGATACGCAGTATTTT	CASSLDLRTATSTDTQYF
TRBV7-2	TRBJ2-2	.	.	14	TGTGCCAGCAGCTTAGTTTTTGTAAAAGGGGAGCTGTTTTTT	CASSLVFVKGELFF
TRBV7-2	TRBJ1-2	.	.	15	TGTGCCAGCAGCTTAGTTGGGGGAGGCCTCTATGGCTACACCTTC	CASSLVGGGLYGYTF
TRBV4-1	TRBJ1-2	once	TRBD1	15	TGCGCCAGCAGCCTTCGGACAGGGATTAACTATGGCTACACCTTC	CASSLRTGINYGYTF
TRBV29-1	TRBJ1-1	.	TRBD1	16	TGCAGCGTTGAATCCGTTGGGTTGAGCCCCAGGGGGAGAGCTTTCTTT	CSVESVGLSPRGRAFF
TRBV21-1	TRBJ1-5	.	.	16	TGTGCCAGCAGCCCCCCGACCAGGACAGGGGATCAGCCCCAGCATTTT	CASSPPTRTGDQPQHF
TRBV2	TRBJ1-2	once	.	12	TGTGCCAGCAGCGAGACAGCTTATGGCTACACCTTC	CASSETAYGYTF
TRBV6-5	TRBJ2-7	.	.	14	TGTGCCAGCAGTGAAGTCCGAGACACCTACGAGCAGTACTTC	CASSEVRDTYEQYF
TRBV6-1	TRBJ2-3	.	.	16	TGTGCCAGCAGTGAACGTTGGGGTGGGGGGTTTGGTACGCAGTATTTT	CASSERWGGGFGTQYF
TRBV27	TRBJ2-1	.	TRBD2	15	TGTGCCAGCACCCTACTAGCGGGGGGTAGGAATGAGCAGTTCTTC	CASTLLAGGRNEQFF
TRBV29-1	TRBJ2-1	.	TRBD1	12	TGCAGCGTTGAACCCAGGGGGAATGAGCAGTTCTTC	CSVEPRGNEQFF
TRBV5-1	TRBJ1-6	.	TRBD1	15	TGCGCCAGCAGCTTGGAGGGACAGGGCCTCTGGGCCCTCCACTTT	CASSLEGQGLWALHF
TRBV19	TRBJ1-2	.	TRBD1	21	TGTGCCAGTAGTATGGCCGACGGGACAGGGGGCGCTGGATCTGGAGACTATGGCTACACCTTC	CASSMADGTGGAGSGDYGYTF
TRBV5-1	TRBJ2-5	.	.	15	TGCGCCAGCAGCTTGGTCGGTGACAGACGGGAGACCCAGTACTTC	CASSLVGDRRETQYF
TRBV6-6	TRBJ2-1	.	TRBD1	14	TGTGCCAGCAGCCGACGACAGGGGAACAATGAGCAGTTCTTC	CASSRRQGNNEQFF
TRBV5-1	TRBJ2-1	.	TRBD2	16	TGCGCCAGCACCGATGGAGCGGGAGGGCCGGTGAATGAGCAGTTCTTC	CASTDGAGGPVNEQFF
TRBV19	TRBJ2-3	.	TRBD2	15	TGTGCCAGTAGTACCAGGACTAGCCAGTCAGATACGCAGTATTTT	CASSTRTSQSDTQYF
TRBV5-1	TRBJ1-5	.	TRBD1	14	TGCGCCAGCAGCCTGACAGGGTCCAATCAGCCCCAGCATTTT	CASSLTGSNQPQHF
TRBV7-3	TRBJ2-5	.	TRBD1	15	TGTGCCAGCAGCCAGAACAGGGGGGCCCAAGAGACCCAGTACTTC	CASSQNRGAQETQYF
TRBV6-6	TRBJ1-1	once	.	13	TGTGCCAGCAGTTCAACGTCAGGGGTCGGGGCTTTCTTT	CASSSTSGVGAFF
TRBV5-1	TRBJ2-1	few	TRBD2	15	TGCGCCAGCAGCCCGGGACTAGCGGCCCCCAATGAGCAGTTCTTC	CASSPGLAAPNEQFF
TRBV4-1	TRBJ2-5	.	.	14	TGCGCCAGCAGCCAGACAAGTATCCAAGAGACCCAGTACTTC	CASSQTSIQETQYF